The 17 T cell receptor beta chains given below trace back to one sample, sequenced in a study of patients and donors after allogeneic stem cell transplantation. TCRdb analysed the RT-PCR reads with MiXCR anew, one entry per CDR3 protein. The sample consists of approximately 170,000 distinct CDR3 sequences, approximately 24% of them appearing once. Sample: blood, either unsorted or a sorted T cell fraction (not recorded which). Receptor source: a human donor who was either an allogeneic HSCT recipient or a stem cell or donor lymphocyte infusion donor (not recorded which). It is not recorded whose cells these are; they may come from a transplant donor.

J is TRBJ2-5 and V is TRBV6-5; no definite D call. The CDR3 spans 14 residues. The V and J ends lost 0 bases and 5 bases respectively, with 10 bases between them. The germline gives CDR1 MNHEY, CDR2 SVGAGI. The CDR3 sequence is CASSYSNMVETQYF. CDR3 bases: TGTGCCAGCAGTTACTCGAACATGGTGGAGACCCAGTACTTC.

The chain has TRBV5-1 and TRBJ1-4; D is possibly TRBD1 (5 bases). With 0 bases removed from V and 4 bases from J, the gap between germline ends came to 7 bases. This CDR3 contains 14 residues. Germline V gene sequence: CDR1 SGHRS, CDR2 YFSETQ. CDR3 residues: CASSLGQFNEKLFF. CDR3 nucleotides: TGCGCCAGCAGCTTGGGACAGTTTAATGAAAAACTGTTTTTT.

The chain couples TRBV5-6 to TRBJ1-1, with TRBD1 matching over 8 bases. V dropped 2 bases and J dropped 1; count of bases not matched to a gene: 4. Germline assignment: CDR1 SGHDT and CDR2 YYEEEE. CDR3 length: 15 residues. CDR3 protein: CASSFFGQGNTEAFF. The CDR3 DNA sequence: TGTGCCAGCAGCTTTTTTGGACAGGGGAACACTGAAGCTTTCTTT. Filled out from reference TRBV5-6 and TRBJ1-1, the complete variable domain reads DAGVTQSPTHLIKTRGQQVTLRCSPKSGHDTVSWYQQALGQGPQFIFQYYEEEERQRGNFPDRFSGHQFPNYSSELNVNALLLGDSALYLCASSFFGQGNTEAFFGQGTRLTVV.

V usage is TRBV5-1 and J usage is TRBJ1-1, with D perhaps matching TRBD1 (5 bases). CDR3 length: 14 amino acids. CDR1 is SGHRS and CDR2 is YFSETQ in the germline V gene. V shed 2 bases and J shed 6 bases, with 14 bases lying between them. The CDR3 coding sequence is TGCGCCAGCAGCTTCCGGGGACCTGGGTCTGAAGCTTTCTTT. It encodes CASSFRGPGSEAFF.

This clonotype has a handful of counts. The chain's CDR3 is CASKDYPGEREEQYF. For the CDR3, the DNA is TGCGCCAGCAAAGATTATCCGGGAGAACGCGAGGAGCAGTACTTC. The chain employs TRBV10-2 and TRBJ2-7, with D possibly TRBD2 on 6 matching bases. V was shortened by 7 bases and J by 7 bases, with 23 bases between the two germline ends. The CDR3 is made up of 15 amino acids. Germline CDR1 WSHSY, CDR2 SAAADI.

V usage is TRBV7-8 and J usage is TRBJ1-6; D unresolved. The CDR3 is made up of 16 amino acids. In germline, CDR1 is SGHVS, CDR2 FQNEAQ. Trimming removed 5 bases from V and 8 bases from J, with 19 bases in between. This CDR3 reads CASSPTVEGAYSPLHF. CDR3 bases: TGTGCCAGCAGCCCTACTGTGGAGGGTGCATATTCACCCCTCCACTTT.

In its sample, this clonotype was seen many times. The rearrangement links TRBV6-5 to TRBJ1-2, with 10 nucleotides matching TRBD1. V shed 4 bases, J shed 3 bases, and the junction held 2 bases outside the gene matches. This CDR3 region has 14 residues. Looked up from germline, CDR1 is MNHEY and CDR2 is SVGAGI. CDR3 DNA sequence: TGTGCCAGCAGTTTGACAGGGGGCGACTATGGCTACACCTTC. It yields the protein CASSLTGGDYGYTF.

This chain connects TRBV5-1 to TRBJ2-7; 8 nucleotides line up with TRBD1. Trimming took 2 bases from V and 6 from J; bases not matched to a gene: 10. This CDR3 is 15 amino acids long. CDR1 is SGHRS and CDR2 is YFSETQ in the germline V gene. The CDR3 sequence is CASSFSRGLASEQYF. The CDR3 bases are TGCGCCAGCAGCTTTTCCAGGGGGCTTGCAAGCGAGCAGTACTTC.

V is TRBV20-1 and J is TRBJ2-1, with D possibly being TRBD1 (6 bases). This CDR3 is built from 15 residues. Between the trimmed V and J ends, which lost 4 bases and 3 bases, there was a span of 16 bases. The germline V gene has CDR1 DFQATT and CDR2 SNEGSKA (reference sequence). For the CDR3, the DNA is TGCAGTGCTATGGGATGGGACACCCACTACAATGAGCAGTTCTTC. It translates to CSAMGWDTHYNEQFF.

Only a few counts were recorded for this clonotype. V gene TRBV4-2 combines with J gene TRBJ2-3; D not resolved. V shed 8 bases and J shed 3 bases, with 6 bases lying between them. The CDR3 has 11 residues. CDR1 and CDR2 (germline): LGHNA, YNFKEQ. The CDR3 DNA is TGTGCCAGCGGTGGGACAGATACGCAGTATTTT. Its translation is CASGGTDTQYF.

The chain uses TRBV6-2 or TRBV6-3 and TRBJ2-7; maybe TRBD2 (7 bases). In germline, CDR1 is MNHEY, CDR2 SVGEGT. Trimming removed 6 bases at V and 5 bases at J, with 14 bases between. The CDR3 contains 13 residues. CDR3 in DNA: TGTGCCAGCAGAATTCGGGGGGCCCACGAGCAGTACTTC. Amino acid sequence: CASRIRGAHEQYF.

The chain has TRBV3-1 and TRBJ2-2; 7 bases align to TRBD2. There are 19 residues in the CDR3. From germline, CDR1 is LGHDT and CDR2 YNNKEL (reference sequence). Trimming cost V 0 bases and J 1 base; bases outside gene matches: 11. CDR3 DNA: TGTGCCAGCAGCCAAGACCCCCTTTACCGGGGGGAGAACACCGGGGAGCTGTTTTTT. Translation: CASSQDPLYRGENTGELFF.

This chain joins TRBV7-2 and TRBJ1-6; tentative D call: TRBD1 (5 bases). Trimming shortened V by 4 bases and J by 5 bases, and 12 bases separated the two germline ends. CDR1 is SGHTA, CDR2 FQGNSA, per germline. The CDR3 sequence is 15 residues long. The DNA of the CDR3 is TGTGCCAGCAGCTATGGGAGAGGGGATAATTCACCCCTCCACTTT. It specifies CASSYGRGDNSPLHF.

This clonotype was counted only a few times. The rearrangement uses TRBV25-1 and TRBJ1-1; perhaps TRBD1 as D (6 bases). Looked up from germline, CDR1 is MGHDK and CDR2 is SYGVNS. CDR3 length: 14 residues. V lost 1 base, J lost 3 bases, and 9 bases lay in between. The CDR3, as DNA: TGTGCCAGCAGTGAATGGGGGGCGGACACTGAAGCTTTCTTT. This encodes CASSEWGADTEAFF.

This rearrangement joins TRBV6-5 to TRBJ1-1; unclear D gene. V was clipped by 2 bases and J by 7 bases, with 5 bases between them. Germline CDR1 MNHEY, CDR2 SVGAGI. The CDR3 is 11 amino acids. The CDR3: CASSYGNEAFF. The DNA of the CDR3 is TGTGCCAGCAGTTACGGGAATGAAGCTTTCTTT.

In its sample, this clonotype was seen once. J is TRBJ2-7 and V is TRBV13; TRBD1 agrees at 10 bases. Germline CDR1 reads PRHDT; CDR2 reads FYEKMQ (reference sequence). Trimming removed 2 bases from V and 4 bases from J; junction bases left unmatched: 2. This CDR3 region has 14 residues. The CDR3, as DNA: TGTGCCAGCAGCTTAAAGGGACAGGGGTACGAGCAGTACTTC. It translates to CASSLKGQGYEQYF. Combining the CDR3 with reference TRBV13 and TRBJ2-7 gives the whole variable domain AAGVIQSPRHLIKEKRETATLKCYPIPRHDTVYWYQQGPGQDPQFLISFYEKMQSDKGSIPDRFSAQQFSDYHSELNMSSLELGDSALYFCASSLKGQGYEQYFGPGTRLTVT.

In its sample, this clonotype was seen a few times. The J gene is TRBJ2-2, the V gene TRBV24-1; D might be TRBD2 (6 bases). V lost 0 bases and J 0 bases, leaving 10 bases between the germline ends. Looked up from germline, CDR1 is KGHDR and CDR2 is SFDVKD. This CDR3 has 17 amino acids. The CDR3 reads CATSDLSGESNTGELFF. Here the CDR3 DNA reads TGTGCCACCAGTGATTTGTCGGGGGAATCGAACACCGGGGAGCTGTTTTTT.